These 31 T cell receptor beta chains were sequenced from one sample in a study of T cell repertoires in cytomegalovirus infection (dated by TCRdb to about 2019). In light of the paper, this sample's treatment or condition label describes: in vitro stimulation with specific CMV peptide epitopes to enrich CMV-specific T cells. TCRdb names Illumina HiSeq 1500 as the instrument used. The public reads were reanalyzed by TCRdb: fastp trimming at Q25, MiXCR alignment, in-frame beta chains only. Every distinct CDR3 protein forms one entry, paired with its most common genes and DNA. This sample lists approximately 600,000 distinct CDR3 sequences; about 39% were detected once. The ten top clones hold around 48% of the sample. These receptors are not linked to any known antigen. This specimen consisted of cultured PBMCs, obtained from culture after CMV antigen stimulation. The receptors shown here come from a human donor in good health (CMV status not recorded). Some clones in this sample may be carry-over from other donors' samples.

This rearrangement joins TRBV2 to TRBJ2-1; TRBD1 or TRBD2 may be the D gene (5 bases each). This CDR3 region has 14 residues. Germline V CDR1 and CDR2: SNHLY, FYNNEI. V was shortened by 6 bases and J by 0 bases, with 9 bases between the two germline ends. The DNA for the CDR3 is TGTGCCAGCAGGCCAGGGAGCTCCTACAATGAGCAGTTCTTC. It translates to CASRPGSSYNEQFF.

This clonotype has only a few counts. The V and J genes are TRBV12-3 or TRBV12-4 and TRBJ2-7, with a tentative D call TRBD1 (6 bases). Trimming took 4 bases from V and 6 from J, leaving 19 bases between them. CDR3 size: 15 residues. CDR3 region: CASSSSGTSRLEQYF. The CDR3 DNA follows: TGTGCCAGCAGTTCTTCCGGGACATCCCGCCTCGAGCAGTACTTC.

Only one count was recorded for this clonotype. The V and J genes are TRBV6-1 and TRBJ2-1; perhaps TRBD2 as D (6 bases). This CDR3 spans 15 amino acids. The germline V gene encodes CDR1 MNHNS and CDR2 SASEGT. V gave up 5 bases and J gave up 7 bases, with 18 bases separating them. In DNA, the CDR3 is TGTGCCAGCAGTCCGGAAAGGTCACGGGGGAATGAGCAGTTCTTC. Protein product: CASSPERSRGNEQFF.

V gene TRBV7-8 combines with J gene TRBJ2-7; 10 nucleotides match TRBD1. The germline V gene has CDR1 SGHVS and CDR2 FQNEAQ. CDR3 size: 15 residues. After removal of 5 bases from V and 9 bases from J, the junction contained 13 bases not matched to a gene. Here the CDR3 reads CASSPSPGQGYAQYF. CDR3 bases: TGTGCCAGCAGCCCGAGTCCGGGACAGGGGTATGCGCAGTACTTC.

The V and J genes are TRBV7-2 and TRBJ2-7, with D maybe TRBD2 (6 bases). CDR3 length: 14 residues. V lost 4 bases and J 9 bases, leaving 19 bases between the germline ends. Germline-derived CDR1 and CDR2 are SGHTA and FQGNSA. The CDR3 sequence: CASSSAVRGFGQYF. CDR3 DNA: TGTGCCAGCAGCTCCGCAGTCCGGGGGTTCGGGCAGTACTTC.

V and J are TRBV6-1 and TRBJ1-2, with TRBD1 identical over 7 bases. From germline, CDR1 is MNHNS and CDR2 SASEGT. The CDR3 contains 13 residues. The junction had 8 bases not matched to a gene; V was cut back by 7 bases and J by 6 bases. The CDR3 loop reads CASTLDRDHGYTF. DNA of the CDR3: TGTGCCAGCACGCTCGACAGGGACCATGGCTACACCTTC.

CDR3 nucleotide sequence: TGTGCCAGTAGTAGAGCGGGCTCCCTCCTCTACAATGAGCAGTTCTTC. Protein: CASSRAGSLLYNEQFF. This sequence joins TRBV19 and TRBJ2-1; TRBD2 is a possible D gene (6 bases). CDR1 is LNHDA and CDR2 is SQIVND in the germline V gene (reference sequence). The CDR3 consists of 16 residues. V was clipped by 4 bases and J by 3 bases, with 16 bases between them.

A few counts support this clonotype. V gene TRBV6-5 combines with J gene TRBJ1-5; D not certain. CDR3 length: 14 amino acids. Germline CDR1 and CDR2: MNHEY and SVGAGI. Trimming left V 2 bases short and J 4 bases short, with 9 bases between. As DNA, the CDR3 is TGTGCCAGCAGTTACACCTCCGGGAATCAGCCCCAGCATTTT. Its translation is CASSYTSGNQPQHF.

This chain connects TRBV6-1 to TRBJ2-7; D remains ambiguous. This CDR3 contains 15 residues. Germline assignment: CDR1 MNHNS and CDR2 SASEGT. The V gene lost 2 bases and the J gene lost 0 bases, with 11 bases spanning the gap. This chain's CDR3 is CASSEIGGSSYEQYF. In DNA form, the CDR3 reads TGTGCCAGCAGTGAAATCGGCGGCAGCTCCTACGAGCAGTACTTC.

This clonotype was observed a few times. This rearrangement joins TRBV15 to TRBJ1-3; the match to TRBD1 covers 9 bases. Germline CDR1 LNHNV, CDR2 YYDKDF (reference sequence). V shed 1 base, J shed 10 bases, and the junction held 20 bases outside the gene matches. This CDR3 contains 19 residues. CDR3 DNA: TGTGCCACCAGCAGAGCCCGGGACAGGGCACAGTATTGGGGAGGTACCATATATTTT. Its protein product is CATSRARDRAQYWGGTIYF.

A few counts support this clonotype. The rearrangement uses TRBV7-8 and TRBJ1-3; tentative D call: TRBD1 (6 bases). In germline, CDR1 is SGHVS, CDR2 FQNEAQ. V was cut by 5 bases and J by 4 bases, with 15 bases left in between. The CDR3 runs 15 residues. The CDR3 DNA reads as TGTGCCAGCAGCCCTTACAGGGCCGCCGGAAACACCATATATTTT. It yields the protein CASSPYRAAGNTIYF.

J is TRBJ2-5 and V is TRBV27; TRBD1 matches 8 bases. Looked up from germline, CDR1 is MNHEY and CDR2 is SMNVEV (reference sequence). The V and J ends lost 4 bases and 5 bases, in that order; junction bases with no gene match: 18. The CDR3 has 18 amino acids. The CDR3 region is CASSSPAVAGGVGETQYF. In nucleotides, the CDR3 is TGTGCCAGCAGTTCCCCTGCGGTGGCAGGGGGCGTCGGGGAGACCCAGTACTTC.

This chain joins TRBV10-3 and TRBJ2-5, with 9 nucleotides matching TRBD1. V trimming: 6 bases; J trimming: 5 bases; junction bases outside the gene matches: 10. The CDR3 is 15 amino acids. CDR1 and CDR2 (germline): ENHRY, SYGVKD. CDR3 sequence (DNA): TGTGCCATCAGACGAGGGACAGGGAGTTTGGAGACCCAGTACTTC. It codes for CAIRRGTGSLETQYF.

The chain uses TRBV28 and TRBJ1-2; TRBD1 might be the D (6 bases). CDR1 MDHEN and CDR2 SYDVKM come from the germline V gene. V gave up 4 bases and J gave up 2 bases, with 17 bases separating them. CDR3 length: 16 amino acids. CDR3 DNA: TGTGCCAGCAGTTGGGGGACATTTCCAGCGAACTATGGCTACACCTTC. Protein product: CASSWGTFPANYGYTF.

A few counts support this clonotype. The chain recombines TRBV12-3 or TRBV12-4 with TRBJ2-7; 9 positions agree with TRBD1. The length of the CDR3 is 15 residues. Unmatched junction bases numbered 9, after V lost 6 bases and J lost 3 bases. The CDR3 sequence is CASSPGTGTYYEQYF. CDR3 DNA sequence: TGTGCCAGCAGCCCCGGGACAGGGACTTACTACGAGCAGTACTTC.

J is TRBJ1-5 and V is TRBV19; D not certain. In germline, CDR1 is LNHDA, CDR2 SQIVND (reference sequence). The germline V and J ends were trimmed by 5 bases and 1 base, with 12 bases remaining between them. There are 15 residues in the CDR3. The DNA for the CDR3 is TGTGCCAGTAGTTCCATACCTCGAAGCAATCAGCCCCAGCATTTT. Its protein product is CASSSIPRSNQPQHF.

A few counts support this clonotype. This rearrangement joins TRBV7-2 to TRBJ2-1, with D possibly TRBD2 on 5 matching bases. Trimming left V 8 bases short and J 9 bases short, with 26 bases between. The V gene's germline CDR1 is SGHTA and CDR2 FQGNSA. CDR3 size: 16 residues. The CDR3 loop is CASGPDRRNTRFEQFF. DNA of the CDR3: TGTGCCAGCGGGCCCGACCGACGAAACACTAGGTTTGAGCAGTTCTTC.

The chain uses TRBV7-9 and TRBJ2-5, with D hard to call. The CDR3 has 13 amino acids. V shed 7 bases and J shed 2 bases, with 11 bases lying between them. Per germline, CDR1 SEHNR and CDR2 FQNEAQ (reference sequence). The CDR3 is CASNPTEQETQYF. CDR3 nucleotides: TGTGCCAGCAACCCGACGGAACAAGAGACCCAGTACTTC.

The chain links TRBV6-1 to TRBJ1-6; D remains unclear. This CDR3 contains 16 residues. V was cut by 6 bases and J by 0 bases, with 12 bases left in between. In germline, CDR1 is MNHNS, CDR2 SASEGT. This chain's CDR3 is CASREAVSSYNSPLHF. CDR3 in DNA: TGTGCCAGCAGAGAGGCGGTCAGCTCCTATAATTCACCCCTCCACTTT.

V and J are TRBV20-1 and TRBJ1-6, with a tentative D call TRBD1 (6 bases). CDR1 is DFQATT and CDR2 is SNEGSKA in the germline V gene (reference sequence). The V end lost 6 bases, the J end lost 1 base, and 16 bases lay between the germline ends. The CDR3 covers 16 residues. This chain's CDR3 is CSATSQGNSYNSPLHF. CDR3 nucleotide sequence: TGCAGTGCAACAAGTCAGGGGAATTCCTATAATTCACCCCTCCACTTT.

The chain employs TRBV7-9 and TRBJ2-1, with TRBD1 as a possible D gene (6 bases). The CDR3 has 15 amino acids. Per the germline V gene, CDR1 is SEHNR and CDR2 is FQNEAQ (reference sequence). Trimming left V 3 bases short and J 5 bases short, with 14 bases between. CDR3 DNA sequence: TGTGCCAGCAGCTTTGGGTCAGGGGACGACAATGAGCAGTTCTTC. It yields the protein CASSFGSGDDNEQFF. The full variable domain, with the rest looked up from reference TRBV7-9 and TRBJ2-1, is DTGVSQNPRHKITKRGQNVTFRCDPISEHNRLYWYRQTLGQGPEFLTYFQNEAQLEKSRLLSDRFSAERPKGSFSTLEIQRTEQGDSAMYLCASSFGSGDDNEQFFGPGTRLTVL.

The rearrangement links TRBV19 to TRBJ2-5, with D possibly being TRBD1 or TRBD2 (6 bases each). Germline-derived CDR1 and CDR2 are LNHDA and SQIVND (reference sequence). The V gene lost 6 bases and the J gene lost 4 bases, with 24 bases spanning the gap. This CDR3 comprises 17 residues. As DNA, the CDR3 is TGTGCCAGTAGGACCACCCAGGGGCAGGGAGGACTAGAGACCCAGTACTTC. Translation: CASRTTQGQGGLETQYF.

This clonotype was detected only a few times. V gene TRBV7-2 combines with J gene TRBJ1-3, with 8 bases matching TRBD1. Per the germline V gene, CDR1 is SGHTA and CDR2 is FQGNSA. This CDR3 spans 16 amino acids. V shed 6 bases and J 1 base; nucleotides not matched to a gene: 8. DNA of the CDR3: TGTGCCAGCAGTTCGACAGGGGTGGATTCTGGAAACACCATATATTTT. It is translated as CASSSTGVDSGNTIYF. The complete variable domain, with remaining parts taken from reference TRBV7-2 and TRBJ1-3, reads GAGVSQSPSNKVTEKGKDVELRCDPISGHTALYWYRQSLGQGLEFLIYFQGNSAPDKSGLPSDRFSAERTGGSVSTLTIQRTQQEDSAVYLCASSSTGVDSGNTIYFGEGSWLTVV.

This rearrangement joins TRBV6-2 or TRBV6-3 to TRBJ2-2; perhaps TRBD1 as D (6 bases). Trimming stripped 6 bases from V and 7 bases from J, with 15 bases between. This CDR3 comprises 14 residues. Germline CDR1 is MNHEY and CDR2 is SVGEGT. The chain's CDR3 is CASRRDTWVGELFF. Here the CDR3 DNA reads TGTGCCAGCAGAAGGGACACCTGGGTCGGGGAGCTGTTTTTT.

The CDR3 DNA reads as TGTGCCAGCAGCCCGGCGGGGGAGCAGTACTTC. Its translation: CASSPAGEQYF. J is TRBJ2-7 and V is TRBV7-2; D is possibly TRBD2 (6 bases). This CDR3 has 11 residues. V lost 5 bases and J lost 7, with 9 bases in between. CDR1 and CDR2 (germline): SGHTA, FQGNSA.

The sample holds many counts of this clonotype. This chain joins TRBV7-2 and TRBJ1-6; 8 positions match TRBD1. Germline CDR1 reads SGHTA; CDR2 reads FQGNSA. With 5 bases clipped from V and 7 bases from J, the junction kept 7 bases outside the gene matches. The CDR3 has 15 amino acids. CDR3 protein: CASSPHWTGNSPLHF. The CDR3 DNA is TGTGCCAGCAGCCCCCATTGGACAGGGAATTCACCCCTCCACTTT.

The chain recombines TRBV11-2 with TRBJ2-2, with 11 bases lining up with TRBD2. Trimming at V came to 3 bases and at J to 6 bases, leaving 9 bases not matched to a gene. Germline V lookup: CDR1 SGHAT, CDR2 FQNNGV. This CDR3 comprises 17 residues. In DNA, the CDR3 is TGTGCCAGCAGCTTTGGGCTAGCGGGGGGATTCTCCGGGGAGCTGTTTTTT. Its translation is CASSFGLAGGFSGELFF. The whole variable domain, filled in from reference TRBV11-2 and TRBJ2-2, reads EAGVAQSPRYKIIEKRQSVAFWCNPISGHATLYWYQQILGQGPKLLIQFQNNGVVDDSQLPKDRFSAERLKGVDSTLKIQPAKLEDSAVYLCASSFGLAGGFSGELFFGEGSRLTVL.

This clonotype was detected a few times. CDR3 loop: CASSTNLRDRMEDEQFF. The CDR3 bases are TGCGCCAGCAGCACCAACCTCCGGGACAGGATGGAGGATGAGCAGTTCTTC. The chain recombines TRBV5-1 with TRBJ2-1; 8 positions match TRBD1. Germline V gene sequence: CDR1 SGHRS, CDR2 YFSETQ. This CDR3 contains 17 residues. Trimming cost V 4 bases and J 8 bases; bases outside gene matches: 17.

The chain has TRBV5-1 and TRBJ2-7; D remains unclear. CDR3 length: 14 amino acids. The germline CDR1 and CDR2 sequences are SGHRS and YFSETQ. Trimming pared 4 bases from V and 3 bases from J, leaving 14 bases between. The CDR3 reads CASSDPRGGYEQYF. In DNA, the CDR3 is TGCGCCAGCAGCGACCCCCGAGGCGGCTACGAGCAGTACTTC.

The chain is built from TRBV6-2 or TRBV6-3 and TRBJ1-4; no firm D call. Germline CDR1 and CDR2: MNHEY and SVGEGT. This CDR3 comprises 12 residues. V dropped 8 bases and J dropped 7 bases, with 11 bases sitting between them. DNA of the CDR3: TGTGCCAGCTCACGACGGGGTGAAAAACTGTTTTTT. As protein: CASSRRGEKLFF.

The V call is TRBV19, the J call TRBJ2-1; 10 nucleotides line up with TRBD2. The germline V gene has CDR1 LNHDA and CDR2 SQIVND (reference sequence). V shed 3 bases and J 1 base; nucleotides not matched to a gene: 6. This CDR3 has 17 residues. The CDR3 reads CASSIASGSISYNEQFF. The CDR3 DNA reads as TGTGCCAGTAGTATCGCTAGCGGGAGCATTTCCTACAATGAGCAGTTCTTC.